This T cell receptor (beta chain) was sequenced during a study of spatial heterogeneity in lung cancer. Study conclusions and caveats: Counts of expanded alpha and beta TCRs within tumors tracked the tumor nonsynonymous mutation count.

TCRdb re-called the 5' RACE reads through MiXCR, storing one row per CDR3 protein. The data show some 97,000 distinct CDR3 sequences, with 3.5% to 5% seen just once and 21% held by the top ten. Time point reported: sample taken at primary tumor resection. Points on this clonotype: Its target is not known.

Sample: lung tumor tissue, taken at surgery. The TCR comes from a male donor with early-stage non-small cell lung cancer.

CDR3 sequence: CASSQGQFTGELFF. The CDR3 DNA reads TGTGCCAGCAGCCAAGGGCAATTCACCGGGGAGCTGTTTTTT. The V and J genes are TRBV4-2 and TRBJ2-2, with D uncertain. This CDR3 has 14 amino acids. The V gene's germline CDR1 is LGHNA and CDR2 YNFKEQ. Between the trimmed V and J ends, which lost 1 base and 4 bases, there was a span of 7 bases.